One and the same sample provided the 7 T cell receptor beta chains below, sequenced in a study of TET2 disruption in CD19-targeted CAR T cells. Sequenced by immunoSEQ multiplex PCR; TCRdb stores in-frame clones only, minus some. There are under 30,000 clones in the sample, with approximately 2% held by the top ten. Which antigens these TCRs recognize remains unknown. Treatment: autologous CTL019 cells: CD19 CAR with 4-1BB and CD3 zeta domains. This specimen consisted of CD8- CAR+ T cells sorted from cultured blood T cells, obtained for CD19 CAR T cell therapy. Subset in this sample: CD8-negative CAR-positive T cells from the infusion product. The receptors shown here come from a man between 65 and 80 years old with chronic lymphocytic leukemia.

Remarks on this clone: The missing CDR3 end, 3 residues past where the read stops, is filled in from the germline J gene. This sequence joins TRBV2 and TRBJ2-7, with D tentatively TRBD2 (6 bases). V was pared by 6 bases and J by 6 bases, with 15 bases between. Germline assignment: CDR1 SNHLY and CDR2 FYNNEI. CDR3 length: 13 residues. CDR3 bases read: TGTGCCAGCAGACTAGCCTTAGGTCTCGAG. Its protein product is CASRLALGLE. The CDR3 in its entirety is CASRLALGLEQYF.

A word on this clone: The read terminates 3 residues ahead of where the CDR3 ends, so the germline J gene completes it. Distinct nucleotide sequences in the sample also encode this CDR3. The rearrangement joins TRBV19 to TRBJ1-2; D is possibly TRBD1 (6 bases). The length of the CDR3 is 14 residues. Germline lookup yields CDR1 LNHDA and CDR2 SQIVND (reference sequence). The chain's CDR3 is CASKSGAWTDTYTF. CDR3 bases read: TGTGCCAGTAAAAGCGGGGCCTGGACAGATACC.

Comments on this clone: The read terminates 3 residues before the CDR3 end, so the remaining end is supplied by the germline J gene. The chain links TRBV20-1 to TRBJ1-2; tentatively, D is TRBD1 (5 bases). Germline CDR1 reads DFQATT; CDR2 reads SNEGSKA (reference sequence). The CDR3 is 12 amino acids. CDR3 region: CSAPQGSLGYTF. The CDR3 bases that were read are TGCAGTGCCCCCCAGGGAAGCCTAGGC.

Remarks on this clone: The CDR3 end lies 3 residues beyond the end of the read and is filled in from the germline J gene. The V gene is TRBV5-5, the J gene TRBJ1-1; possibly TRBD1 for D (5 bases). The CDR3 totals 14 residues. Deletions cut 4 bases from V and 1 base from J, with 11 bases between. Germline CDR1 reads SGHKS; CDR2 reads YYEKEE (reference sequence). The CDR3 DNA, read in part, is TGTGCCAGCAGCCGGGTCGGGGGGAACACTGAA. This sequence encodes CASSRVGGNTE. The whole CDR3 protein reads CASSRVGGNTEAFF.

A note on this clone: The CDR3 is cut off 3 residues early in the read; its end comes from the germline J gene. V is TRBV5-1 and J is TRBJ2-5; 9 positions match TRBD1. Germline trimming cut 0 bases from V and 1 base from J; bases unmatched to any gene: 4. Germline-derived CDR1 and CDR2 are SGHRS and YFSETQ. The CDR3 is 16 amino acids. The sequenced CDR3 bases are TGCGCCAGCAGCTTGGGTGTGACAGGGGGCCAAGAGACC. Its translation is CASSLGVTGGQET. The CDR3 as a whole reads CASSLGVTGGQETQYF.

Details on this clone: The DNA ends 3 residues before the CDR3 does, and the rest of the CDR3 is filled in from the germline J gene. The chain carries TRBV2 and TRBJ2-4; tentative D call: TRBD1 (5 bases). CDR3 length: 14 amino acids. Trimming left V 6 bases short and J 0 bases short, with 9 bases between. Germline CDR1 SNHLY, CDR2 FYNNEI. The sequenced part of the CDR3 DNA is TGTGCCAGCAGGCGACAGTTAGCCAAAAACATT. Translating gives CASRRQLAKNI. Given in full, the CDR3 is CASRRQLAKNIQYF.

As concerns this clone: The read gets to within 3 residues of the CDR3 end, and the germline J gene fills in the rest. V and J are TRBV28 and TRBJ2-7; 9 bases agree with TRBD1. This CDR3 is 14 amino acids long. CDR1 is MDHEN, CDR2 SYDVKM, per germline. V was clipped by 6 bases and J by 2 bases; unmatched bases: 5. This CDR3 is CASRTGGRTYEQYF. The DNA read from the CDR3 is TGTGCCAGCAGGACAGGGGGGCGAACCTACGAG.